This TCR beta chain was recorded in a study of CD8+ T cells in alopecia areata. V was cut by 7 bases and J by 5 bases, with 12 bases left in between. The CDR3 consists of 12 residues. Per germline, CDR1 MDHEN and CDR2 SYDVKM. Once RNA had been extracted, it was reverse transcribed into cDNA to act as the sequencing template. Sequenced by immunoSEQ multiplex PCR; TCRdb stores in-frame clones only, minus some. Found here are under 35,000 clones, approximately 80% of them singletons; the top ten hold 15% to 20%. Sequenced input: NKG2D-low CD8+ T cells sorted from blood. The chain has TRBV28 and TRBJ2-7; D is perhaps TRBD2 (5 bases). The TCR comes from a human donor with alopecia areata. CDR3 sequence reads: CASTEGYDEQYF. CDR3 nucleotides: TGTGCCAGCACCGAGGGTTACGACGAGCAGTACTTC.